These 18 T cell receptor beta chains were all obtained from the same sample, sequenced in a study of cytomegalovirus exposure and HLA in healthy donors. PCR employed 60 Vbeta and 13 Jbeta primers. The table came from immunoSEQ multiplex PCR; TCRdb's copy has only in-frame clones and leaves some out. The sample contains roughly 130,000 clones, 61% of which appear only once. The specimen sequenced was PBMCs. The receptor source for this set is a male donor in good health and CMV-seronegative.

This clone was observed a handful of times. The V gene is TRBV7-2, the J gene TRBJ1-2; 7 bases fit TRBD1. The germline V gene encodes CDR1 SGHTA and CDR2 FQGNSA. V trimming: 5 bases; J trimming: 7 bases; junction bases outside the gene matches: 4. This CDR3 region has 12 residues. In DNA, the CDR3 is TGTGCCAGCAGCGTTTACAGGGGTGGCTACACCTTC. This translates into CASSVYRGGYTF.

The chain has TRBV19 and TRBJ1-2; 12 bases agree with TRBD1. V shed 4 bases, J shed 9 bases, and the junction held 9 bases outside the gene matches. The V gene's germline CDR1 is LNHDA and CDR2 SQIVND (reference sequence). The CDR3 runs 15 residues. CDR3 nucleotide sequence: TGTGCCAGTAGTACTCCTTTGGGACAGGGGGCGAGCTACACCTTC. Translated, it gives CASSTPLGQGASYTF.

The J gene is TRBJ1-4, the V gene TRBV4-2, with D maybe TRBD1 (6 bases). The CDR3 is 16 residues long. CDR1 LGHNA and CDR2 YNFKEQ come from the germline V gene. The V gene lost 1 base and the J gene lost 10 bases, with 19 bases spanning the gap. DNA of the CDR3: TGTGCCAGCAGCCAAGTTTTAGGGGGAGGGGATGGAAAACTGTTTTTT. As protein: CASSQVLGGGDGKLFF.

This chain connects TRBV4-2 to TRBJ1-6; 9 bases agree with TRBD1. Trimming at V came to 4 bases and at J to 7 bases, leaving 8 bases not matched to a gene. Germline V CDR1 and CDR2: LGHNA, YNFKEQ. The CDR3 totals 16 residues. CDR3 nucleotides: TGTGCCAGCAGCCGGAACCCCGGGACAGGGAATTCACCCCTCCACTTT. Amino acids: CASSRNPGTGNSPLHF.

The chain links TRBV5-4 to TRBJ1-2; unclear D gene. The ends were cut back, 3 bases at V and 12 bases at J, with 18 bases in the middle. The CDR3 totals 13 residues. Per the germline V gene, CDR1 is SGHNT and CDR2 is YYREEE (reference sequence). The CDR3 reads CASSWTHVGANTF. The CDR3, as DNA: TGTGCCAGCAGCTGGACTCACGTGGGCGCGAACACCTTC. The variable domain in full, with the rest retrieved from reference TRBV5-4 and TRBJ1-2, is ETGVTQSPTHLIKTRGQQVTLRCSSQSGHNTVSWYQQALGQGPQFIFQYYREEENGRGNFPPRFSGLQFPNYSSELNVNALELDDSALYLCASSWTHVGANTFGSGTRLTVV.

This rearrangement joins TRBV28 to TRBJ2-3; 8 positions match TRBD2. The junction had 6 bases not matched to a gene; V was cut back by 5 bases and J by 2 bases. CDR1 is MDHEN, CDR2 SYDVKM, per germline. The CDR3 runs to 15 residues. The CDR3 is CASSLTGGATDTQYF. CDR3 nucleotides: TGTGCCAGCAGTCTCACGGGGGGGGCCACAGATACGCAGTATTTT.

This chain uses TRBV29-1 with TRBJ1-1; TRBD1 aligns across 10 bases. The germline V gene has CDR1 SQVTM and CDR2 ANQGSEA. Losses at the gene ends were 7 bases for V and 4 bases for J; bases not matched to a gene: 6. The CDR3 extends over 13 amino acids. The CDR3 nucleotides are TGCAGCGCTTGGACAGGGGGGGGCACTGAAGCTTTCTTT. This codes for CSAWTGGGTEAFF.

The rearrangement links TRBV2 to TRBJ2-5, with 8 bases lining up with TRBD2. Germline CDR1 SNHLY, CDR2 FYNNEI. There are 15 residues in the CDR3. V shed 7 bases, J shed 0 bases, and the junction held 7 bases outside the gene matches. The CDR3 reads CASTVPGGYQETQYF. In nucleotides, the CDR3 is TGTGCCAGCACCGTCCCGGGAGGGTACCAAGAGACCCAGTACTTC. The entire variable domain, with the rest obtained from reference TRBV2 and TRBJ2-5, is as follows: EPEVTQTPSHQVTQMGQEVILRCVPISNHLYFYWYRQILGQKVEFLVSFYNNEISEKSEIFDDQFSVERPDGSNFTLKIRSTKLEDSAMYFCASTVPGGYQETQYFGPGTRLLVL.

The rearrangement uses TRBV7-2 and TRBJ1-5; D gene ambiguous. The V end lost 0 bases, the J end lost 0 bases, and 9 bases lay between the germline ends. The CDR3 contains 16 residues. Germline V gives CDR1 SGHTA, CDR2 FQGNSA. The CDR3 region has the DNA TGTGCCAGCAGCTTAGCAGGAGCGTATAGCAATCAGCCCCAGCATTTT. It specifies CASSLAGAYSNQPQHF.

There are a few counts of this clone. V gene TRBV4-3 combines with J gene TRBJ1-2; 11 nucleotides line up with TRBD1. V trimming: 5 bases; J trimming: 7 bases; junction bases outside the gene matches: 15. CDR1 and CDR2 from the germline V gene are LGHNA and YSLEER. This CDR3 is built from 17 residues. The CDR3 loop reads CASSDPGQGVLSGGYTF. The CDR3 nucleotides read TGCGCCAGCAGCGATCCGGGACAGGGGGTTTTATCGGGTGGCTACACCTTC.

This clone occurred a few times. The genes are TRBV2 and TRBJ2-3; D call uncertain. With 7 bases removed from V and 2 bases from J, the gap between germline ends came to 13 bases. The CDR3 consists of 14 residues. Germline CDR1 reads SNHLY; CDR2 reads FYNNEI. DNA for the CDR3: TGTGCCAGCAAAATCTGGCAGAACACAGATACGCAGTATTTT. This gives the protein CASKIWQNTDTQYF.

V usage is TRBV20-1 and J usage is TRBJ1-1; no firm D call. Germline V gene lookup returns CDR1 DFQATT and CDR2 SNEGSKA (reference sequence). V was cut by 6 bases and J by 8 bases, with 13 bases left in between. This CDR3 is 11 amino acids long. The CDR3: CSAPWEWEAFF. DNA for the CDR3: TGCAGTGCCCCTTGGGAGTGGGAAGCTTTCTTT.

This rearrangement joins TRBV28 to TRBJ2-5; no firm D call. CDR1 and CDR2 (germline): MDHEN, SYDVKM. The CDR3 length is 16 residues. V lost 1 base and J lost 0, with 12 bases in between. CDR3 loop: CASSLYGELYQETQYF. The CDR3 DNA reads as TGTGCCAGCAGTTTATACGGTGAACTGTACCAAGAGACCCAGTACTTC.

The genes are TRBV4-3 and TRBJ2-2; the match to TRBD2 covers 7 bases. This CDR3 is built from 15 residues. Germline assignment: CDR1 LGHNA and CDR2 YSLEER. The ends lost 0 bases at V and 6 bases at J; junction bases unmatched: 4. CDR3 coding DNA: TGCGCCAGCAGCCAAGACGCAAGCGGGGCCGGGGAGCTGTTTTTT. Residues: CASSQDASGAGELFF.

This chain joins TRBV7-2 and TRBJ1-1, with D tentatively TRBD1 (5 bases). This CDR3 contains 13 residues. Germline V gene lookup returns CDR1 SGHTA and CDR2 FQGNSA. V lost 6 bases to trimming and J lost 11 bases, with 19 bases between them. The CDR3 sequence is CASSSSGVGQAFF. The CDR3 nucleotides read TGTGCCAGCAGTTCCTCGGGGGTTGGGCAGGCTTTCTTT.

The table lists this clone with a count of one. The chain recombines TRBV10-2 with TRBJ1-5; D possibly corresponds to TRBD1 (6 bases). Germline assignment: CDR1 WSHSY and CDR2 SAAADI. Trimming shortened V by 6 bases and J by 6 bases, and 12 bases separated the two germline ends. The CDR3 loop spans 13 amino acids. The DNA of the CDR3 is TGCGCCAGCAGCCCAGGGGACGGTCAGCCCCAGCATTTT. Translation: CASSPGDGQPQHF.

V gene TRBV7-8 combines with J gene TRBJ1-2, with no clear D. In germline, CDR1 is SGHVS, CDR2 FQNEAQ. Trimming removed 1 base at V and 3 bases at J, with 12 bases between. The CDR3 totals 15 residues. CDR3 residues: CASSLGAVTYYGYTF. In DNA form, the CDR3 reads TGTGCCAGCAGCTTAGGTGCGGTAACCTACTATGGCTACACCTTC.

The CDR3 DNA follows: TGTGCCAGCAGCGGGACCCCGGACAGCCTGGAGCAGTACTTC. It encodes CASSGTPDSLEQYF. The chain combines TRBV9 with TRBJ2-7, with D perhaps matching TRBD1 (6 bases). With 3 bases removed from V and 7 bases from J, the gap between germline ends came to 17 bases. The CDR3 spans 14 residues. Germline V lookup: CDR1 SGDLS, CDR2 YYNGEE.